The T cell receptor (beta chain) under discussion was sequenced for a study of CD8 T cells in ankylosing spondylitis (dated by TCRdb to between 2016 and 2019). Describing the broader study: To find TCR variants linked to disease, the study profiled T cell receptor beta repertoires in ankylosing spondylitis patients and healthy donors. The whole study cohort included 90 to 120 healthy donors and under 30 ankylosing spondylitis patients. Samples of peripheral blood were taken, and for ankylosing spondylitis patients, synovial fluid was collected as well.

The CDR3 goes from the cysteine to the phenylalanine over 14 residues. Solely the CDR3 DNA is kept, with 42 bases framed from the first base. CDR1 and CDR2, per the germline V gene, are MNHNS and SASEGT. V and J are trimmed by 3 bases and 6 bases, and the gene matches miss 4 bases of the junction. Sequencing was carried out with an Illumina HiSeq 2500. Quantitative 5'-RACE with molecular barcodes was the method used to prepare the TCR beta libraries. On the study's bioinformatics: A new computational method based on a probabilistic model of VDJ rearrangement was used to identify disease-linked TCR variants. Clones were called with MiXCR by TCRdb after fastp trimmed the public reads at Q25, and only in-frame beta chains were retained. Each entry merges the rows of one CDR3 protein and shows their most common DNA and genes. TCRdb, not the authors, supplied the V and J calls. The sample data list 220,000 or so distinct CDR3 sequences, and around 19% of these were observed just once. The biggest ten clones account for under 55% of the sample.

Note on this clonotype: The specificity of this receptor is unknown. The sample holds no much larger clone one base away, and base qualities are not on file.

Points the paper makes about the study in general: Some of the motif variants had been reported before in the synovial fluid and blood of reactive arthritis patients, a finding that suggests common disease-initiation mechanisms. According to the report, matched synovial fluid samples from ankylosing spondylitis patients were significantly enriched for the disease-linked clones. Blood from ankylosing spondylitis patients appeared to be characterized by a TCR beta motif made up of seven or eight highly homologous amino acid variants. A CD8+ phenotype was shown by the disease-linked clones, which were found at relatively low frequencies in peripheral blood.

The TCR sequence derives from a male donor with ankylosing spondylitis. Sample: blood, either unsorted or a sorted T cell fraction (not recorded which). The V and J segments used are TRBV6-1 and TRBJ2-2; 7 junctional bases match TRBD1. Here is the DNA: TGTGCCAGCAGTGACACAGGGGAAGCCGGGGAGCTGTTTTTT. Translated, it gives CASSDTGEAGELFF.